This T cell receptor (beta chain) was identified in a study of T-cell reconstitution after alpha-beta-depleted transplantation in children. The study, taken as a whole, reports: T-cell numbers and diversity, one year after transplant, stemmed largely from T cells that were newly produced. Reports say that about two months after transplant, the alpha-beta T cells came out of several hundred graft clones that had expanded. It was surviving recipient T cells and thymic progenitors that gave some patients high TCRbeta diversity at day 60.

Regarding this clonotype: Its antigen is as yet unknown.

As it was prepared, the TCRbeta library received unique molecular identifiers. TCRdb analysed the PCR reads with MiXCR anew, one entry per CDR3 protein. The sample holds hundreds of thousands of distinct CDR3 sequences, less than 20% seen once. V lost 4 bases, J lost 4 bases, and 14 bases lay in between. The CDR3 spans 15 residues. In germline, CDR1 is SGHTA, CDR2 FQGTGA. The specimen was PBMCs, mostly from graft donor cells, collected 360 days after TCRalphabeta/CD19-depleted stem cell transplant. The J gene is TRBJ2-1, the V gene TRBV7-3; the D is unclear. This receptor was obtained from a male patient between 10 and 17 years old who had a stem cell transplant for acute lymphoblastic leukemia, so the T cells may come from the graft donor. The CDR3 reads CASSSKARGYNEQFF. CDR3 in DNA: TGTGCCAGCAGCTCTAAAGCGCGCGGTTACAATGAGCAGTTCTTC.